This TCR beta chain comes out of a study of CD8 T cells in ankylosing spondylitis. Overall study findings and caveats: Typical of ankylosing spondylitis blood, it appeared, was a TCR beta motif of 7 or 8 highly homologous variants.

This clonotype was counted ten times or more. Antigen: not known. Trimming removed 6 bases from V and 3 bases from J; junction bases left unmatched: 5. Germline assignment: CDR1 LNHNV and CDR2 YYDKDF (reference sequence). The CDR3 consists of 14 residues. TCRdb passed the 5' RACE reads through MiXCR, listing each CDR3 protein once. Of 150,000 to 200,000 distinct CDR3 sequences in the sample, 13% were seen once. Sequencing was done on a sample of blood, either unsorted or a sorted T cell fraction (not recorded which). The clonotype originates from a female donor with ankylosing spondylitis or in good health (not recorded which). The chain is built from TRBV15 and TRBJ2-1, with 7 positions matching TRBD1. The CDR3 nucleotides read TGTGCCACCAGTAGTTGGGACAGCTACAATGAGCAGTTCTTC. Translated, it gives CATSSWDSYNEQFF.